The rows below give T cell receptor beta chains drawn from one sample of a study of Ad26.COV2.S vaccination and SARS-CoV-2 variants. Sequencing was performed with immunoSEQ multiplex PCR; in TCRdb, only in-frame clones are kept and a portion is missing. The repertoire holds about 400,000 clones, with approximately 90% as singletons. The sequencing used peripheral blood, collected in a trial of Ad26.COV2.S vaccine versus placebo. Receptor source: a person between 18 and 60 years old who received the Ad26.COV2.S COVID-19 vaccine or a placebo. Each CDR3 is given without its conserved first and last residue. A D gene is named only where the DNA matches it firmly.

TRBJ1-6,NA,TRBV6-5,ASSYLASSYNSPLH
TRBJ2-7,NA,TRBV10-2,ASSDSLSGYEQY
TRBJ1-1,NA,TRBV9,ASSEGDRYTEAF
TRBJ1-3,NA,TRBV23-1,ASSHPAGRGYSGNTIY
TRBJ1-6,NA,TRBV4-3,ASSPGGGSGSPLH
TRBJ1-5,NA,TRBV2,ASSYQGSNQPQH
TRBJ1-3,NA,TRBV6-1,ASSEFGFSGNTIY
TRBJ1-2,NA,TRBV9,ASSVDGPAGGYT
TRBJ1-5,NA,TRBV6-6,ASRVQGDQPQH
TRBJ1-5,NA,TRBV7-9,ASSLYTQPQH
TRBJ2-5,NA,TRBV27,ASSLSWEMGTQY
TRBJ2-1,TRBD2,TRBV27,ASSLTSGGADAYNEQF
TRBJ2-3,NA,TRBV9,ASSVTGGRDTQY
TRBJ2-2,NA,TRBV20-1,SARVAGELF
TRBJ1-1,NA,TRBV5-1,ASSIQGGNTEAF
TRBJ2-7,NA,TRBV4-1,ASSQERQAYEQY
TRBJ1-1,NA,TRBV27,ASSRSGGGHTEAF
TRBJ2-1,TRBD2,TRBV29-1,SVWVAGGYNEQF